The 17 T cell receptor beta chains listed next were all sequenced from one sample in a study of tumor and adjacent non-tumor tissue in lung cancer. Three rounds of nested PCR, following a modified ARM-PCR protocol, produced the TCRbeta library. Via MiXCR, TCRdb re-called the multiplex PCR reads, giving one row per CDR3 protein. The table has tens of thousands of distinct CDR3 sequences, about 61% seen once. No cell sorting was done before RNA was extracted from the tissue. More than 3 cm separated this lung sample from the edge of the tumor. The sample was distant non-tumor lung tissue. Receptors originate from a man between 65 and 85 years old with non-small cell lung cancer.

This clonotype has a count of ten or more. The V gene is TRBV5-6, the J gene TRBJ2-1; tentatively, D is TRBD1 (5 bases). The CDR3 is 13 amino acids. The V and J ends lost 1 base and 8 bases respectively, with 10 bases between them. Germline CDR1 is SGHDT and CDR2 is YYEEEE. The DNA for the CDR3 is TGTGCCAGCAGCTTGAGCAGGGTCCATGAGCAGTTCTTC. Its translation: CASSLSRVHEQFF.

The chain joins TRBV10-3 to TRBJ2-7, with 10 bases aligning to TRBD2. Judging by the DNA end, TRBJ2-1 fits better; the J call may be wrong. The CDR3 covers 13 residues. CDR1 is ENHRY and CDR2 is SYGVKD in the germline V gene. The CDR3 DNA follows: TGTGCCATCACTCCTAGCGGGAGTTCCGAGCAGTTCTTC. This codes for CAITPSGSSEQFF.

For this clonotype: A much larger clone is a single base away; this may be a read error. The V call is TRBV5-6, the J call TRBJ1-1, with D uncertain. This CDR3 spans 15 amino acids. Germline CDR1 and CDR2: SGHDT and YYEEEE. Here the CDR3 reads CASSLQRTLSTEPFF. The CDR3 DNA follows: TGTGCCAGCAGCTTACAAAGAACTTTGAGCACTGAACCTTTCTTT.

Many counts were recorded for this clonotype. This chain joins TRBV20-1 and TRBJ2-1; D perhaps matches TRBD2 (6 bases). The CDR3 consists of 15 residues. Trimming removed 0 bases from V and 6 bases from J, with 15 bases in between. The germline V gene encodes CDR1 DFQATT and CDR2 SNEGSKA (reference sequence). Here the CDR3 reads CSARDLGGHTNEQFF. The CDR3 region has the DNA TGCAGTGCTAGAGATCTCGGAGGGCATACCAATGAGCAGTTCTTC.

As regards this clonotype: At one of its ends the junction is not consistent with the germline gene, which may arise from a read error. J is TRBJ2-1 and V is TRBV5-4, with D perhaps TRBD2 (6 bases). Germline CDR1 is SGHNT and CDR2 is YYREEE (reference sequence). This CDR3 comprises 15 residues. The CDR3 loop is CASSPRDSFHNERFF. For the CDR3, the DNA is TGTGCCAGCAGCCCCCGGGACTCTTTCCACAATGAGCGGTTCTTC.

Concerning this clonotype: A much larger clone differs by one base, so this may be a read error. Because it lacks the conserved phenylalanine or tryptophan at the end, this CDR3 is likely a read error. The genes are TRBV20-1 and TRBJ2-7; no reliable D call. The germline gives CDR1 DFQATT, CDR2 SNEGSKA (reference sequence). CDR3 size: 14 residues. V lost 6 bases, J lost 7 bases, and 22 bases lay in between. CDR3 sequence (DNA): TGCAGTGCCCTTGGACGACTCCCTTCCCGGGAGCAGTACTTA. Protein sequence: CSALGRLPSREQYL.

About this clonotype: A much larger clone differs from this one at a single base, so this may be a read error. The rearrangement links TRBV6-1 to TRBJ2-1, with D perhaps matching TRBD1 or TRBD2 (6 bases each). This CDR3 has 14 amino acids. The V gene's germline CDR1 is MNHNS and CDR2 SASEGT. The CDR3 loop is CAISVGGNWNEQFF. The CDR3 DNA reads TGTGCCATCAGTGTAGGGGGGAACTGGAATGAGCAGTTCTTC.

As to this clonotype: The germline gene is not matched at one end of the junction; a read error may be the cause. The V call is TRBV6-6, the J call TRBJ2-3; D may correspond to TRBD1 or TRBD2 (6 bases each). The CDR3 is 14 residues long. CDR1 and CDR2 (germline): MNHNY, SVGAGI (reference sequence). The CDR3 sequence: CASRKLWGADAQYF. Here the CDR3 DNA reads TGTGCCAGCAGGAAACTATGGGGGGCAGATGCGCAGTATTTT.

This chain joins TRBV11-2 and TRBJ2-7; possible D gene TRBD2, 5 bases. V was cut by 4 bases and J by 3 bases, with 7 bases left in between. The CDR3 loop spans 12 amino acids. Germline V gene lookup returns CDR1 SGHAT and CDR2 FQNNGV. CDR3 sequence reads: CASSSGLYEQYF. The CDR3 DNA reads as TGTGCCAGCAGCTCTGGACTCTACGAGCAGTACTTC.

For this clonotype: At one boundary the junction diverges from the germline segment, which might be a read error. This chain links TRBV6-5 with TRBJ1-6; D is ambiguous. Per germline, CDR1 MNHEY and CDR2 SVGAGI. The CDR3 has 16 amino acids. CDR3 in amino acids: CASSYDGPSRNSPLHF. In nucleotides, the CDR3 is TGTGCCAGCAGTTACGATGGGCCCTCTAGGAATTCACCCCTCCACTTC.

Details on this clonotype: Given a much more abundant clone one base away, this may be a read error. The V and J genes are TRBV6-1 and TRBJ1-5, with D unresolved. This CDR3 is 14 amino acids long. Trimming cost V 6 bases and J 0 bases, with 9 bases left between them. Germline CDR1 reads MNHNS; CDR2 reads SASEGT. This CDR3 reads CASRTQYSNQPQHF. In DNA, the CDR3 is TGTGCCAGCAGAACTCAGTATAGCAATCAGCCCCAGCATTTT.

About this clonotype itself: This sequence may be a read error, since a much larger clone differs from it by one base. The chain recombines TRBV28 with TRBJ2-1; D ambiguous. V lost 8 bases and J lost 1, with 15 bases in between. The CDR3 loop spans 15 amino acids. Germline CDR1 MDHEN, CDR2 SYDVKM. CDR3 sequence: CASAVTVGSYNEQFF. The CDR3 nucleotides are TGTGCCAGCGCGGTTACGGTAGGGTCCTACAATGAGCAGTTCTTC.

On this clonotype itself: Being one base from a much bigger clone, this may be a read error. The genes are TRBV12-3 or TRBV12-4 and TRBJ2-1; 7 bases fit TRBD1. V trimming: 5 bases; J trimming: 8 bases; junction bases outside the gene matches: 9. The CDR3 sequence is 14 residues long. The CDR3 region is CASSGQEGNDEQFF. The CDR3 region has the DNA TGTGCCAGCAGTGGACAGGAAGGTAACGATGAGCAGTTCTTC.

On this clonotype: One end of the junction does not line up with germline, which may come from a read error. The rearrangement joins TRBV12-3 or TRBV12-4 to TRBJ2-7; 11 positions agree with TRBD2. The CDR3 covers 11 residues. CDR3: CASMGTSGLNF. The CDR3 DNA follows: TGTGCCAGCATGGGGACTAGCGGTTTAAACTTC.

Note on this clonotype: A read error may be the cause here, since a much bigger clone is one base away. The CDR3 DNA follows: TGTACCAGCAGTTATACTCAGGGGGCGCCTGGCTATGGCTACACCTTC. This encodes CTSSYTQGAPGYGYTF. The chain carries TRBV6-6 and TRBJ1-2; 8 bases line up with TRBD1. The CDR3 length is 16 residues. The germline CDR1 and CDR2 sequences are MNHNY and SVGAGI (reference sequence).

A note on this clonotype: One junction end does not reproduce the germline sequence, and a read error may be involved. The rearrangement uses TRBV6-6 and TRBJ1-1; D remains ambiguous. The CDR3 is made up of 14 amino acids. Germline V gene sequence: CDR1 MNHNY, CDR2 SVGAGI (reference sequence). This CDR3 reads CASTLRAGNTEAFF. Here the CDR3 DNA reads TGTGCCAGCACCCTGCGGGCGGGGAACACTGAAGCTTTTTTT.

J is TRBJ2-7 and V is TRBV7-9; D tentatively fits TRBD1 or TRBD2 (6 bases each). The CDR3 has 14 amino acids. V was clipped by 5 bases and J by 3 bases, with 14 bases between them. Germline values: CDR1 SEHNR, CDR2 FQNEAQ (reference sequence). CDR3 DNA sequence: TGTGCCAGCAGCAAAGAGGGGGGATGCTACGAGCAGTACTTC. Protein product: CASSKEGGCYEQYF.